A selection of T cell receptor beta chains follows, all from one sample in a study of blood T cell repertoires in COVID-19. The data were produced by immunoSEQ multiplex PCR, yet TCRdb's version contains in-frame clones alone and is incomplete. This sample has 150,000 to 200,000 clones, with around 92% found just once. Sequenced: peripheral blood. These receptors were collected from a man aged 60 to 75 with acute or convalescent COVID-19. The CDR3 runs from the conserved cysteine through the conserved F or W. The D gene is left open where the match is weak. Size values are once, few and many counts, or a class for expanded clones, and some rows have none.

V	size	D	J	DNA	CDR3
TRBV6-2/TRBV6-3	once	TRBD1	TRBJ1-1	TGTGCCAGCAGTACTCCGGACAGGTTCTACACTGAAGCTTTCTTT	CASSTPDRFYTEAFF
TRBV5-1	once	TRBD1	TRBJ2-7	TGCGCCAGCAGTAAACCGGGACAGGAGTCCTACGAGCAGTACTTC	CASSKPGQESYEQYF
TRBV10-2	once	TRBD2	TRBJ2-3	TGCGCCAGCAGTGCGAAGACTAGCCGCCGCACAGATACGCAGTATTTT	CASSAKTSRRTDTQYF
TRBV24-1	NA	NA	TRBJ1-4	TGTGCCACCAGTGATTCAGGGTGGGAAAATGAAAAACTGTTTTTT	CATSDSGWENEKLFF
TRBV23-1	many	NA	TRBJ1-1	TGCGCCAGCAGTCCTGATAGGAGCTCGAACACTGAAGCTTTCTTT	CASSPDRSSNTEAFF
TRBV6-5	NA	TRBD1	TRBJ1-2	TGTGCCAGCAGCAGGGGAGCAGGGGGATACACCTTC	CASSRGAGGYTF
TRBV30	NA	TRBD1	TRBJ1-3	TGTGCCTGGGCCGGGACAGAGACTGGAAACACCATATATTTT	CAWAGTETGNTIYF
TRBV10-3	NA	NA	TRBJ1-1	TGTGCCCCCCCCACTGGGGGCCCAGAGCTCAACACTGAAGCTTTCTTT	CAPPTGGPELNTEAFF
TRBV7-2	once	TRBD1	TRBJ1-3	TGTGCCAGCGCCGTAGACAGGGGAAGAGGAAACACCATATATTTT	CASAVDRGRGNTIYF
TRBV6-2/TRBV6-3	NA	NA	TRBJ1-1	TGTGCCAGCAGTTACGGTGTTTGGGGGCTTGGGATCACTGAAGCTTTCTTT	CASSYGVWGLGITEAFF
TRBV4-2	NA	NA	TRBJ1-2	TGTGCCAGCAGCCAAGTTTTTGGCGGCTACACCTTC	CASSQVFGGYTF
TRBV18	few	NA	TRBJ2-7	TGTGCCAGCTCAAGTTCACAAACCTCCTACGAGCAGTACTTC	CASSSSQTSYEQYF
TRBV4-1	NA	TRBD2	TRBJ2-3	TGCGCCAGCAGTCTCAAACATAGCGGGGGGGCAGATACGCAGTATTTT	CASSLKHSGGADTQYF
TRBV6-5	NA	NA	TRBJ2-3	TGTGCCAGCAGTTATTCTCGGGGGGCCGCGGATACGCAGTATTTT	CASSYSRGAADTQYF
TRBV9	NA	TRBD1	TRBJ2-3	TGTGCCAGCAGCTTCGGACCCCAGGGGGCCGGGTACACAGATACGCAGTATTTT	CASSFGPQGAGYTDTQYF